This is a list of T cell receptor beta chains from one sample in a study of blood T cell repertoires in COVID-19. The data were produced by immunoSEQ multiplex PCR, yet TCRdb's version contains in-frame clones alone and is incomplete. The sample comprises 85,000 to 95,000 clones, about nine tenths of which are singletons, and over 5% rests with the top ten. Material: peripheral blood. The receptors stem from a man between 60 and 75 years old with COVID-19, enrolled during active disease. The CDR3 runs from the conserved cysteine through the conserved F or W. A D gene is named only where the DNA matches it firmly. Rows may omit the clone size; those that give it use once, few, many or a size class.

>TRBJ2-1|-|14|-|TRBV16
TGTGCCAGCAGCCGGCGGGGATCCTACAATGAGCAGTTCTTC
CASSRRGSYNEQFF
>TRBJ2-7|TRBD2|17|-|TRBV28
TGTGCCAGCAGTTTAGGAAGTTTGACTAGCGCAAACTACGAGCAGTACTTC
CASSLGSLTSANYEQYF
>TRBJ2-2|TRBD1|14|-|TRBV7-3
TGTGCCAGCAGCCGGACAGGGAGGACCGGGGAGCTGTTTTTT
CASSRTGRTGELFF
>TRBJ2-7|TRBD2|15|-|TRBV13
TGTGCCAGCAGCTACTCTAGCGGGAGGCTCTACGAGCAGTACTTC
CASSYSSGRLYEQYF
>TRBJ1-1|-|12|-|TRBV30
TGTGCCTGGGGACAGATGAACACTGAAGCTTTCTTT
CAWGQMNTEAFF
>TRBJ2-2|-|14|-|TRBV5-4
TGTGCCAGCAGCTTGACCCGGACAGACGGGGAGCTGTTTTTT
CASSLTRTDGELFF
>TRBJ2-7|-|16|-|TRBV2
TGTGCCAGCCCGCGGGACTCCAACGCGGTCTCCTACGAGCAGTACTTC
CASPRDSNAVSYEQYF
>TRBJ1-2|-|14|once|TRBV6-5
TGTGCCAGCAGTTACTCCGGGACTGACTATGGCTACACCTTC
CASSYSGTDYGYTF
>TRBJ2-5|-|13|-|TRBV12-3/TRBV12-4
TGTGCCAGCAGTTTACTAGCCCAAGAGACCCAGTACTTC
CASSLLAQETQYF
>TRBJ2-3|TRBD1|16|-|TRBV9
TGTGCCAGCAGCGGAACCGGGACAGGGATCACAGATACGCAGTATTTT
CASSGTGTGITDTQYF
>TRBJ2-7|TRBD2|14|-|TRBV19
TGTGCCAGTAGCTCTAGCGGGAGAGCCTACGAGCAGTACTTC
CASSSSGRAYEQYF
>TRBJ1-4|TRBD1|16|-|TRBV4-3
TGCGCCAGCAGCCAGACTAACAGGGGAATAGAAGAAAAACTGTTTTTT
CASSQTNRGIEEKLFF
>TRBJ2-1|TRBD2|14|-|TRBV5-5
TGTGCCAGCACCCGACTAGCGGGAGAGAATGAGCAGTTCTTC
CASTRLAGENEQFF
>TRBJ2-1|-|16|-|TRBV4-1
TGCGCCAGCAGCCAAGATCGCAGGCCCTCCTACAATGAGCAGTTCTTC
CASSQDRRPSYNEQFF
>TRBJ1-1|TRBD1|17|-|TRBV2
TGTGCCAGCGGATTACCGGGACAGGGGACAGTGAACACTGAAGCTTTCTTT
CASGLPGQGTVNTEAFF
>TRBJ2-1|TRBD2|16|-|TRBV24-1
TGTGCCACCAGTGATCTAGCGGGAGGGCCTAGTGGTGAGCAGTTCTTC
CATSDLAGGPSGEQFF
>TRBJ1-6|TRBD1|14|-|TRBV6-5
TGTGCCAGCAGTCGGGACAGCTATAATTCACCCCTCCACTTT
CASSRDSYNSPLHF
>TRBJ2-7|-|14|once|TRBV5-1
TGCGCCAGCAGCTTGGGTGGAGCGGTCTACGAGCAGTACTTC
CASSLGGAVYEQYF
>TRBJ2-2|TRBD2|15|-|TRBV19
TGTGCCAGTATGAGGACTAGCGGGAGCGGCGGGGAGCTGTTTTTT
CASMRTSGSGGELFF
>TRBJ1-6|-|17|once|TRBV7-9
TGTGCCAGCAGCTTAACAACCGGGACACGGGATAATTCACCCCTCCACTTT
CASSLTTGTRDNSPLHF
>TRBJ1-4|-|15|-|TRBV18
TGTGCCAGCTCACCAGATTCCACGGAGGGGGAAAAACTGTTTTTT
CASSPDSTEGEKLFF
>TRBJ2-1|TRBD2|13|-|TRBV10-3
TGTGCCATCGATCAGGGAGGGCCTGATGAGCAGTTCTTC
CAIDQGGPDEQFF
>TRBJ1-2|TRBD1|15|-|TRBV5-1
TGCGCCAGCAGCTTAGGACAGGAGACTAACTATGGCTACACCTTC
CASSLGQETNYGYTF
>TRBJ1-2|-|13|-|TRBV19
TGTGCCAGTAGTATTGGGCAGATCTATGGCTACACCTTC
CASSIGQIYGYTF
>TRBJ2-3|TRBD2|15|-|TRBV6-5
TGTGCCAGCAGCGGACTAGCGGGAGTAGCAGATACGCAGTATTTT
CASSGLAGVADTQYF
>TRBJ2-7|TRBD1|17|-|TRBV10-1
TGCGCCAGCAGTGAGTCCCTGATGAGGACAGGGCCCTACGAGCAGTACTTC
CASSESLMRTGPYEQYF
>TRBJ2-7|TRBD1|15|-|TRBV18
TGTGCCAGCTCACCACAGAGGCAGGGGGCGCGGGAGCAGTACTTC
CASSPQRQGAREQYF
>TRBJ2-3|-|18|-|TRBV4-2
TGTGCCAGCAGCCCAACGACTCTGTCCCCTTTAAGCACAGATACGCAGTATTTT
CASSPTTLSPLSTDTQYF
>TRBJ2-7|TRBD1|16|-|TRBV5-1
TGCGCCAGCAGCTTTCTTCTACAGGGGAGCTCCTACGAGCAGTACTTC
CASSFLLQGSSYEQYF
>TRBJ2-7|-|13|-|TRBV5-5
TGTGCCAGCAGCTTCGCTAGCTCCTACGAGCAGTACTTC
CASSFASSYEQYF
>TRBJ2-7|TRBD2|14|-|TRBV5-5
TGTGCCAGCAGCTTGACTAGCGGGTCTTACGAGCAGTACTTC
CASSLTSGSYEQYF